This TCR beta chain appears in the sequencing data of a study of blood T cell repertoires in COVID-19. CDR3 length: 13 residues. Germline loops: CDR1 SEHNR, CDR2 FQNEAQ (reference sequence). The junction had 6 bases not matched to a gene; V was cut back by 8 bases and J by 5 bases. This table comes from immunoSEQ multiplex PCR, and its TCRdb copy is limited to in-frame clones, with some not included. The repertoire holds about 190,000 clones, with 89% as singletons. The source material was peripheral blood. V and J are TRBV7-9 and TRBJ1-1, with 9 bases that match TRBD1. This TCR was sampled from a man aged 40-50 years with acute or convalescent COVID-19. The CDR3 here is CASVRQGETEAFF. As DNA, the CDR3 is TGTGCCAGCGTCCGACAGGGGGAGACTGAAGCTTTCTTT. The full variable domain, with the rest looked up from reference TRBV7-9 and TRBJ1-1, is DTGVSQNPRHKITKRGQNVTFRCDPISEHNRLYWYRQTLGQGPEFLTYFQNEAQLEKSRLLSDRFSAERPKGSFSTLEIQRTEQGDSAMYLCASVRQGETEAFFGQGTRLTVV.